This T cell receptor beta chain was retrieved from a study of OX40 agonist ivuxolimab in advanced cancers. Broader study findings: At 0.1 to 3.0 mg/kg, clonal expansion of CD4+ and CD8+ blood T cells had occurred by week 6.

This clone was seen more than once but under ten times. Its target is unknown. The V end lost 5 bases, the J end lost 10 bases, and 12 bases lay between the germline ends. CDR3 size: 13 residues. The germline gives CDR1 SGHTA, CDR2 FQGNSA. Profiling relied on immunoSEQ multiplex PCR, and the TCRdb table lists in-frame clones only, not all of them. There are over 85,000 clones in the sample; about 83% occur only once, and 0.45% to 0.55% lies in the top ten. Here the sequenced sample was CD4+ or CD8+ T cells sorted from blood, taken in a trial of the OX40 agonist ivuxolimab. The receptor's source is an adult with an advanced solid tumor such as melanoma, head and neck, liver or kidney cancer. The chain carries TRBV7-2 and TRBJ1-6; no firm D call. CDR3 region: CASSPGRESPLHF. The DNA of the CDR3 is TGTGCCAGCAGCCCGGGGAGGGAGTCACCCCTCCACTTT. The full variable domain, with the rest looked up from reference TRBV7-2 and TRBJ1-6, is GAGVSQSPSNKVTEKGKDVELRCDPISGHTALYWYRQSLGQGLEFLIYFQGNSAPDKSGLPSDRFSAERTGGSVSTLTIQRTQQEDSAVYLCASSPGRESPLHFGNGTRLTVT.